The clone carrying this T cell receptor beta chain was seen ten or more times. This entry belongs to a study of T cells in Graves' hyperthyroidism and ophthalmopathy. TCR beta CDR3 sequences were amplified from RNA transcripts. TCR CDR3 regions were first amplified by RT-PCR with HTBI primers. TCRdb recomputed calls from the multiplex PCR reads with MiXCR, one row per CDR3 protein. Of hundreds of thousands of distinct CDR3 sequences listed, more than 20% are singletons. Sequenced: blood. The sequence derives from a young man with Graves' ophthalmopathy.

The CDR3 here is CASLMGRASTDTQYF. CDR3 DNA: TGTGCCAGCCTTATGGGCAGGGCTAGCACAGATACGCAGTATTTT. The chain couples TRBV2 to TRBJ2-3, with TRBD1 as a possible D gene (5 bases). The CDR3 covers 15 residues. Trimming shortened V by 8 bases and J by 0 bases, and 15 bases separated the two germline ends. Germline V gene data show CDR1 as SNHLY and CDR2 as FYNNEI.